The 25 T cell receptor beta chains given below trace back to one sample, sequenced in a study of T-cell reconstitution after alpha-beta-depleted transplantation in children. Unique molecular identifiers were used to barcode this TCRbeta library. In TCRdb, the PCR reads were re-called with MiXCR into one record per CDR3 protein. The sample shows about 540,000 distinct CDR3 sequences, around 19% of them seen only once. Here the sequenced sample was PBMCs from the stem cell graft donor, taken from the stem cell graft. The receptors here all came from a human donor who donated a stem cell graft to a child with acute lymphoblastic leukemia.

This clonotype was observed at least ten times. The chain is built from TRBV7-2 and TRBJ1-2, with D perhaps TRBD1 (5 bases). There are 15 residues in the CDR3. V shed 5 bases and J shed 3 bases, with 16 bases lying between them. Germline loops: CDR1 SGHTA, CDR2 FQGNSA. CDR3: CASSRAAGQHYGYTF. CDR3 in DNA: TGTGCCAGCAGCCGGGCGGCAGGGCAACACTATGGCTACACCTTC.

The chain couples TRBV5-5 to TRBJ2-2; 8 positions match TRBD1. The junction had 11 bases not matched to a gene; V was cut back by 4 bases and J by 3 bases. CDR1 is SGHKS and CDR2 is YYEKEE in the germline V gene (reference sequence). This CDR3 comprises 17 residues. For the CDR3, the DNA is TGTGCCAGCAGCAACAGACAGGGGCCTTTGTACACCGGGGAGCTGTTTTTT. Translating gives CASSNRQGPLYTGELFF.

This clonotype has a handful of counts. The chain's CDR3 is CASSTDPLTDTQYF. In DNA, the CDR3 is TGCGCCAGCAGCACGGACCCCCTCACAGATACGCAGTATTTT. This chain uses TRBV5-1 with TRBJ2-3; D remains unclear. Trimming pared 4 bases from V and 2 bases from J, leaving 11 bases between. The CDR3 is 14 amino acids. The germline V gene encodes CDR1 SGHRS and CDR2 YFSETQ.

V and J are TRBV6-1 and TRBJ2-2; D is unresolved. V shed 8 bases and J shed 4 bases, with 11 bases lying between them. There are 13 residues in the CDR3. Germline CDR1 MNHNS, CDR2 SASEGT. CDR3 DNA sequence: TGTGCCAGCCGCCCAAAGGCCACCGGGGAGCTGTTTTTT. It is translated as CASRPKATGELFF.

This chain joins TRBV19 and TRBJ1-4; TRBD1 is a possible D gene (5 bases). The CDR3 spans 14 residues. V was cut by 6 bases and J by 12 bases, with 20 bases left in between. CDR1 is LNHDA, CDR2 SQIVND, per germline (reference sequence). CDR3 sequence (DNA): TGTGCCAGTAGCCGACGTCCGGACAAAGGGGAACTGTTTTTT. Translating it yields CASSRRPDKGELFF.

This clonotype came up a few times. V usage is TRBV5-8 and J usage is TRBJ2-5, with 9 bases matching TRBD1. Trimming at V came to 6 bases and at J to 5 bases, leaving 8 bases not matched to a gene. There are 14 residues in the CDR3. Per germline, CDR1 SGHTS and CDR2 YDEGEE. The CDR3 nucleotides read TGTGCCAGCACCATACAGGGGGCCGGGGAGACCCAGTACTTC. This encodes CASTIQGAGETQYF.

Only a few counts were recorded for this clonotype. V and J are TRBV11-2 and TRBJ2-7; 9 positions match TRBD2. CDR1 and CDR2 from the germline V gene are SGHAT and FQNNGV. This CDR3 has 16 amino acids. J was trimmed by 0 bases and V by 4 bases; bases with no gene match: 7. CDR3 DNA: TGTGCCAGCAGCTCCCCTCTAGCGGGGAGCTCCTACGAGCAGTACTTC. This translates into CASSSPLAGSSYEQYF.

This clonotype was seen a few times. The chain recombines TRBV9 with TRBJ2-1; 8 positions match TRBD2. The V gene end was trimmed by 2 bases and the J gene end by 11 bases; junction bases not matched to a gene: 12. CDR1 SGDLS and CDR2 YYNGEE come from the germline V gene. CDR3 length equals 15 residues. The chain's CDR3 is CASSVSGTPDTKQFF. The DNA of the CDR3 is TGTGCCAGCAGCGTTAGCGGGACCCCCGACACGAAGCAGTTCTTC.

This rearrangement joins TRBV14 to TRBJ2-5, with D possibly being TRBD1 or TRBD2 (5 bases each). The CDR3 is made up of 13 amino acids. Trimming cost V 5 bases and J 5 bases, with 12 bases left between them. Germline V CDR1 and CDR2: SGHDN, FVKESK. CDR3 DNA: TGTGCCAGCAGCGGGGGACCACGGGAGACCCAGTACTTC. Encoded protein: CASSGGPRETQYF. Filled out from reference TRBV14 and TRBJ2-5, the complete variable domain reads EAGVTQFPSHSVIEKGQTVTLRCDPISGHDNLYWYRRVMGKEIKFLLHFVKESKQDESGMPNNRFLAERTGGTYSTLKVQPAELEDSGVYFCASSGGPRETQYFGPGTRLLVL.

The chain recombines TRBV5-1 with TRBJ1-1; D not resolved. Germline CDR1 and CDR2: SGHRS and YFSETQ. V lost 2 bases to trimming and J lost 0 bases, with 14 bases between them. The CDR3 is 16 amino acids. CDR3: CASSFDSGLMNTEAFF. CDR3 DNA sequence: TGCGCCAGCAGCTTTGATTCCGGCCTCATGAACACTGAAGCTTTCTTT.

This clonotype was counted a few times. The chain links TRBV25-1 to TRBJ2-1; 9 bases match TRBD2. Germline V CDR1 and CDR2: MGHDK, SYGVNS. CDR3 size: 17 residues. J gave up 13 bases and V 5 bases, and 21 bases lay outside the gene matches. CDR3 bases: TGTGCCAGCAGTTCCCCCATGGTGGCGGGAGGGAATATAAGACAGTTCTTC. It is translated as CASSSPMVAGGNIRQFF. The whole variable domain, remainder taken from reference TRBV25-1 and TRBJ2-1, is EADIYQTPRYLVIGTGKKITLECSQTMGHDKMYWYQQDPGMELHLIHYSYGVNSTEKGDLSSESTVSRIRTEHFPLTLESARPSHTSQYLCASSSPMVAGGNIRQFFGPGTRLTVL.

This clonotype was detected a few times. The chain has TRBV20-1 and TRBJ2-1; 13 bases are a match to TRBD2. Germline CDR1 reads DFQATT; CDR2 reads SNEGSKA (reference sequence). The J segment lost 8 bases and the V segment lost 6 bases, leaving 7 bases of the junction unmatched. This CDR3 is built from 14 residues. DNA for the CDR3: TGCAGTGCGCCAACTAGCGGGAGGGCCTATGAGCAGTTCTTC. Translation gives CSAPTSGRAYEQFF.

This clonotype was seen more than once but under ten times. This chain joins TRBV7-9 and TRBJ2-2; 8 nucleotides align to TRBD1. The CDR3 is 14 amino acids. Germline CDR1 reads SEHNR; CDR2 reads FQNEAQ (reference sequence). After removal of 3 bases from V and 10 bases from J, the junction contained 7 bases not matched to a gene. DNA of the CDR3: TGTGCCAGCAGCTTGGTCACAGGGGGAGCGGAGCTGTTTTTT. Translated, it gives CASSLVTGGAELFF.

The V and J genes are TRBV7-9 and TRBJ1-1; D unclear. Germline V CDR1 and CDR2: SEHNR, FQNEAQ (reference sequence). The CDR3 has 14 residues. V lost 3 bases to trimming and J lost 6 bases, with 14 bases between them. The CDR3 loop reads CASSFERGNSEAFF. Here the CDR3 DNA reads TGTGCCAGCAGCTTCGAGCGCGGAAACTCTGAAGCTTTCTTT.

This clonotype was detected only a few times. V gene TRBV7-9 combines with J gene TRBJ2-2; D not resolved. This CDR3 has 14 amino acids. Germline-derived CDR1 and CDR2 are SEHNR and FQNEAQ (reference sequence). Trimming took 0 bases from V and 11 from J, leaving 13 bases between them. The CDR3 sequence: CASSLAGREYELFF. The CDR3 nucleotides are TGTGCCAGCAGCTTAGCAGGCCGAGAGTATGAGCTGTTTTTT.

This clonotype was counted between two and nine times. V gene TRBV20-1 combines with J gene TRBJ2-7; D is undetermined. This CDR3 contains 14 residues. V dropped 1 base and J dropped 6 bases, with 16 bases sitting between them. CDR1 is DFQATT and CDR2 is SNEGSKA in the germline V gene (reference sequence). CDR3 amino acids: CSARVGLLMGEQYF. For the CDR3, the DNA is TGCAGTGCTAGAGTGGGCCTTCTTATGGGCGAGCAGTACTTC.

V usage is TRBV12-3 or TRBV12-4 and J usage is TRBJ1-2, with D unclear. CDR3 length equals 13 residues. The V gene lost 3 bases and the J gene lost 8 bases, with 13 bases spanning the gap. CDR3 region: CASSFISPGGYTF. For the CDR3, the DNA is TGTGCCAGCAGTTTTATTTCCCCGGGCGGCTACACCTTC.

This chain joins TRBV7-9 and TRBJ1-2; D is unclear. This CDR3 spans 13 amino acids. CDR1 and CDR2 from the germline V gene are SEHNR and FQNEAQ (reference sequence). The germline V and J ends were trimmed by 1 base and 8 bases, with 11 bases remaining between them. In DNA, the CDR3 is TGTGCCAGCAGCTTAGGAGGTGCCCTGGGCTACACCTTC. Encoded protein: CASSLGGALGYTF.

A note on this clonotype: Mismatch with germline at one junction end may stem from a read error. The chain has TRBV5-5 and TRBJ2-5; TRBD1 might be the D (6 bases). The CDR3 runs 14 residues. The germline V gene has CDR1 SGHKS and CDR2 YYEKEE (reference sequence). CDR3: CASSFAGDHETQYF. Here the CDR3 DNA reads TGTGCCAGCAGCTTCGCAGGGGACCACGAGACCCAGTACTTC. The full variable domain, rest sourced from reference TRBV5-5 and TRBJ2-5, is DAGVTQSPTHLIKTRGQQVTLRCSPISGHKSVSWYQQVLGQGPQFIFQYYEKEERGRGNFPDRFSARQFPNYSSELNVNALLLGDSALYLCASSFAGDHETQYFGPGTRLLVL.

The rearrangement uses TRBV5-8 and TRBJ1-1; possible D gene TRBD1, 5 bases. This CDR3 has 15 amino acids. Trimming took 2 bases from V and 0 from J, leaving 11 bases between them. Germline V gene data show CDR1 as SGHTS and CDR2 as YDEGEE. The CDR3 nucleotides are TGTGCCAGCAGCTTTTTAGGGGTAATGAACACTGAAGCTTTCTTT. Amino acids: CASSFLGVMNTEAFF.

J is TRBJ2-7 and V is TRBV19; D is possibly TRBD2 (6 bases). V lost 5 bases, J lost 0 bases, and 14 bases lay in between. The CDR3 covers 15 residues. Looked up from germline, CDR1 is LNHDA and CDR2 is SQIVND (reference sequence). CDR3 nucleotides: TGTGCCAGTAGTGTTCAGCGGGTTAGCTCCTACGAGCAGTACTTC. As protein: CASSVQRVSSYEQYF.

This clonotype was observed a handful of times. The chain recombines TRBV5-1 with TRBJ2-5, with 15 positions matching TRBD2. CDR1 SGHRS and CDR2 YFSETQ come from the germline V gene. This CDR3 has 17 residues. The junction had 4 bases not matched to a gene; V was cut back by 0 bases and J by 4 bases. The CDR3 nucleotides are TGCGCCAGCAGCTTGGGGACTAGCGGGAGGGCCAGAGAGACCCAGTACTTC. The encoded protein is CASSLGTSGRARETQYF.

The gene calls are TRBV12-3 or TRBV12-4 and TRBJ1-4; a weak D match, TRBD1 (5 bases). V lost 6 bases and J 5 bases, leaving 22 bases between the germline ends. The length of the CDR3 is 17 residues. The CDR3 DNA follows: TGTGCCAGCAGCCGCTGGGGCCTTAGCCCAGAAAATGAAAAACTGTTTTTT. This codes for CASSRWGLSPENEKLFF.

In this sample, this clonotype turned up a few times. CDR3 bases: TGCAGCGTTGTCCGGCCCAGGGGGCTCTACAATGAGCAGTTCTTC. Translation gives CSVVRPRGLYNEQFF. The V gene is TRBV29-1, the J gene TRBJ2-1; TRBD1 matches at 8 bases. V lost 4 bases and J lost 3; bases outside the gene matches: 8. This CDR3 spans 15 amino acids. Germline V gives CDR1 SQVTM, CDR2 ANQGSEA.

The V gene is TRBV10-3, the J gene TRBJ2-7; TRBD2 matches at 11 bases. V lost 6 bases, J lost 4 bases, and 5 bases stayed unmatched. Germline V gene data show CDR1 as ENHRY and CDR2 as SYGVKD. The CDR3 loop spans 14 amino acids. In DNA form, the CDR3 reads TGTGCCATCAGCCCCGGGACTAGCGGTTACGAGCAGTACTTC. Its protein is CAISPGTSGYEQYF.